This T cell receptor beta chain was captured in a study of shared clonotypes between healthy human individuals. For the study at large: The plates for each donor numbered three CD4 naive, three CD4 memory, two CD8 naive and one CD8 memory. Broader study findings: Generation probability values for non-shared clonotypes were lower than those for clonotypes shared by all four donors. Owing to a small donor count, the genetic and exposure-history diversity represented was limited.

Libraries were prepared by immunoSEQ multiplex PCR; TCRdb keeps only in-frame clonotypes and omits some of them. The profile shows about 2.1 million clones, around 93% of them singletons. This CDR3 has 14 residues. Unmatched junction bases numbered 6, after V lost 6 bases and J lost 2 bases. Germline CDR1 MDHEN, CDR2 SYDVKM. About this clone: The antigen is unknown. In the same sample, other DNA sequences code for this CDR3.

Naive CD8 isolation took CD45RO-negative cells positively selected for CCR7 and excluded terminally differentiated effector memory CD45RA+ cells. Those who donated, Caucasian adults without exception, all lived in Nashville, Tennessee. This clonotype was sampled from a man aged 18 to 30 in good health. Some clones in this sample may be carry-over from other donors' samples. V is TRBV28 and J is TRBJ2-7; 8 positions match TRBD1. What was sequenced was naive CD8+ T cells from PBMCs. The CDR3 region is CASSLGQGTYEQYF. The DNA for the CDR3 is TGTGCCAGCAGCCTCGGACAGGGCACCTACGAGCAGTACTTC.